The 5 T cell receptor beta chains listed next were all sequenced from one sample in a study of T cells in localized non-small cell lung cancer. The assay was immunoSEQ multiplex PCR, and TCRdb's table has in-frame clones only and misses some. The data contain under 2,000 clones, under 45% of them singletons. The source was normal lung tissue next to the tumor, collected before any cancer treatment. These TCRs come from a female donor older than 55 with stage II squamous cell lung carcinoma.

The chain uses TRBV18 and TRBJ1-3; the D is unclear. This CDR3 contains 17 residues. CDR1 is KGHSH and CDR2 is LQKENI in the germline V gene. The V and J ends lost 4 bases and 1 base respectively, with 17 bases between them. As DNA, the CDR3 is TGTGCCAGCTCACGTCAAGGGTCTATCTCATCTGGAAACACCATATATTTT. Translating it yields CASSRQGSISSGNTIYF.

This chain uses TRBV19 with TRBJ1-2, with no clear D. Germline values: CDR1 LNHDA, CDR2 SQIVND (reference sequence). Trimming left V 5 bases short and J 1 base short, with 14 bases between. The CDR3 extends over 15 amino acids. The CDR3 here is CASSRDGGLNYGYTF. For the CDR3, the DNA is TGTGCCAGTAGTCGCGACGGAGGGCTTAACTATGGCTACACCTTC. The entire variable domain, with the rest obtained from reference TRBV19 and TRBJ1-2, is as follows: DGGITQSPKYLFRKEGQNVTLSCEQNLNHDAMYWYRQDPGQGLRLIYYSQIVNDFQKGDIAEGYSVSREKKESFPLTVTSAQKNPTAFYLCASSRDGGLNYGYTFGSGTRLTVV.

By share, this clone ranks as medium-sized. The chain combines TRBV11-3 with TRBJ1-4; D is ambiguous. Germline V gives CDR1 SGHNT, CDR2 YENEEA. This CDR3 region has 14 residues. Trimming removed 4 bases at V and 8 bases at J, with 14 bases between. The CDR3, as DNA: TGTGCCAGCAGCTCCTCTCTCGGAGGGGAAAAACTGTTTTTT. It specifies CASSSSLGGEKLFF.

This clone was seen only a few times. The rearrangement uses TRBV6-8 and TRBJ1-6, with unresolved D. Germline V lookup: CDR1 MNHGY, CDR2 SAAAGT. V gave up 0 bases and J gave up 0 bases, with 12 bases separating them. This CDR3 has 18 amino acids. CDR3 region: CASSYSAGQGSYNSPLHF. The CDR3 DNA follows: TGTGCCAGCAGTTACTCGGCCGGGCAAGGCTCCTATAATTCACCCCTCCACTTT.

This clone was counted a few times. The chain is built from TRBV10-3 and TRBJ2-5; TRBD2 matches at 11 bases. In germline, CDR1 is ENHRY, CDR2 SYGVKD. This CDR3 is built from 17 residues. The V and J ends lost 6 bases and 5 bases, in that order; junction bases with no gene match: 14. In nucleotides, the CDR3 is TGTGCCATCAGGGACGATGGTAGCGGGAGGGCCGGGGAGACCCAGTACTTC. Translating gives CAIRDDGSGRAGETQYF.